Listed here are 30 T cell receptor beta chains from one sample, sequenced in a study of blood T cell repertoires in COVID-19. Assay: immunoSEQ multiplex PCR; the TCRdb copy retains only in-frame clones and omits some. The sample includes about 300,000 clones, approximately 93% of them seen just once. Specimen: peripheral blood. The receptors here all came from a woman aged 25 to 39 with COVID-19, enrolled during active disease.

With regard to this clone: Other nucleotide sequences from this sample produce the same CDR3. This sequence joins TRBV2 and TRBJ2-5; TRBD1 matches at 7 bases. The CDR3 is made up of 12 amino acids. Germline-derived CDR1 and CDR2 are SNHLY and FYNNEI. Germline trimming cut 6 bases from V and 2 bases from J; bases unmatched to any gene: 0. Here the CDR3 reads CASRGQQETQYF. The DNA of the CDR3 is TGTGCCAGCAGGGGACAGCAAGAGACCCAGTACTTC. Full variable domain (missing parts from reference TRBV2 and TRBJ2-5): EPEVTQTPSHQVTQMGQEVILRCVPISNHLYFYWYRQILGQKVEFLVSFYNNEISEKSEIFDDQFSVERPDGSNFTLKIRSTKLEDSAMYFCASRGQQETQYFGPGTRLLVL.

The chain employs TRBV29-1 and TRBJ2-3; D perhaps matches TRBD1 (5 bases). This CDR3 has 14 amino acids. V was pared by 1 base and J by 5 bases, with 13 bases between. The germline V gene has CDR1 SQVTM and CDR2 ANQGSEA. The CDR3 here is CSVEGGRVEDTQYF. The CDR3 DNA reads TGCAGCGTTGAAGGGGGCAGGGTGGAAGATACGCAGTATTTT.

V usage is TRBV3-1 (or the pseudogene TRBV3-2) and J usage is TRBJ1-5; D gene ambiguous. Germline values: CDR1 LGHDT, CDR2 YNNKEL (reference sequence). The CDR3 extends over 13 amino acids. V lost 2 bases, J lost 7 bases, and 9 bases lay in between. The CDR3 nucleotides read TGTGCCAGCAGCCAAATCACGGGACAGCCCCAGCATTTT. Translation: CASSQITGQPQHF.

This sequence joins TRBV10-3 and TRBJ2-1, with 9 positions matching TRBD1. This CDR3 has 14 amino acids. Germline V gene data show CDR1 as ENHRY and CDR2 as SYGVKD. After removal of 6 bases from V and 0 bases from J, the junction contained 0 bases not matched to a gene. Here the CDR3 reads CAIRTGGSYNEQFF. CDR3 nucleotide sequence: TGTGCCATCAGGACAGGGGGCTCCTACAATGAGCAGTTCTTC.

This clone is a singleton in its sample. This sequence joins TRBV5-4 and TRBJ2-1; 7 nucleotides match TRBD1. V shed 4 bases and J 6 bases; nucleotides not matched to a gene: 10. Germline V gene lookup returns CDR1 SGHNT and CDR2 YYREEE (reference sequence). CDR3 length: 15 amino acids. The CDR3 DNA is TGTGCCAGCAGCCTACCGGGACAGTTGGGCAATGAGCAGTTCTTC. Its translation is CASSLPGQLGNEQFF. Looking up the rest from reference TRBV5-4 and TRBJ2-1 gives the full variable domain: ETGVTQSPTHLIKTRGQQVTLRCSSQSGHNTVSWYQQALGQGPQFIFQYYREEENGRGNFPPRFSGLQFPNYSSELNVNALELDDSALYLCASSLPGQLGNEQFFGPGTRLTVL.

The gene calls are TRBV25-1 and TRBJ1-4; D may be TRBD1 (5 bases). Trimming took 2 bases from V and 4 from J, leaving 14 bases between them. Per germline, CDR1 MGHDK and CDR2 SYGVNS. The CDR3 runs to 16 residues. In nucleotides, the CDR3 is TGTGCCAGCAGTGAAACCGAGAGGAGGGGTAATGAAAAACTGTTTTTT. It encodes CASSETERRGNEKLFF.

The chain uses TRBV28 and TRBJ2-7; TRBD2 agrees at 10 bases. This CDR3 comprises 13 residues. Germline V gives CDR1 MDHEN, CDR2 SYDVKM. V lost 9 bases, J lost 2 bases, and 4 bases stayed unmatched. CDR3: CASTSGAPYEQYF. The CDR3, as DNA: TGTGCCAGTACTAGCGGGGCCCCCTACGAGCAGTACTTC.

This clone was recorded once. The CDR3 DNA follows: TGTGCCAGCAGCTTAGTTTCACAGGGCTACGAGCAGTACTTC. Protein: CASSLVSQGYEQYF. V gene TRBV11-2 combines with J gene TRBJ2-7; D is perhaps TRBD1 (6 bases). V lost 1 base to trimming and J lost 3 bases, with 10 bases between them. This CDR3 has 14 residues. Germline CDR1 reads SGHAT; CDR2 reads FQNNGV.

The V gene is TRBV15, the J gene TRBJ2-5; D is possibly TRBD2 (6 bases). The V end was cut by 10 bases, the J end by 7 bases, with 22 bases between. CDR1 and CDR2 from the germline V gene are LNHNV and YYDKDF (reference sequence). The CDR3 extends over 14 amino acids. CDR3 protein: CAIAPRGSGATQYF. The CDR3 DNA reads as TGTGCCATAGCACCTCGAGGTTCGGGAGCGACCCAGTACTTC. The full variable domain, completed using reference TRBV15 and TRBJ2-5, is DAMVIQNPRYQVTQFGKPVTLSCSQTLNHNVMYWYQQKSSQAPKLLFHYYDKDFNNEADTPDNFQSRRPNTSFCFLDIRSPGLGDTAMYLCAIAPRGSGATQYFGPGTRLLVL.

V gene TRBV27 combines with J gene TRBJ2-1, with 10 bases matching TRBD2. After removal of 6 bases from V and 8 bases from J, the junction contained 10 bases not matched to a gene. There are 15 residues in the CDR3. Germline V lookup: CDR1 MNHEY, CDR2 SMNVEV (reference sequence). The CDR3 region is CASSKSGRAGDEQFF. The CDR3, as DNA: TGTGCCAGCAGCAAAAGCGGGAGGGCCGGGGATGAGCAGTTCTTC.

This clone was picked up one time. J is TRBJ1-1 and V is TRBV6-6; TRBD1 agrees at 8 bases. The CDR3 is 16 residues long. With V trimmed by 6 bases and J by 1 base, 10 bases remained unmatched. Germline CDR1 reads MNHNY; CDR2 reads SVGAGI (reference sequence). The CDR3 loop reads CASRRGQGESNTEAFF. In DNA form, the CDR3 reads TGTGCCAGCAGGAGAGGACAGGGCGAGTCGAACACTGAAGCTTTCTTT.

In nucleotides, the CDR3 is TGTGCCAGCAGCTTCCAGGGGCGTGAAAAACTGTTTTTT. Encoded protein: CASSFQGREKLFF. The chain carries TRBV5-6 and TRBJ1-4; possibly TRBD1 for D (6 bases). Between the trimmed V and J ends, which lost 2 bases and 7 bases, there was a span of 9 bases. The CDR3 is made up of 13 amino acids. CDR1 and CDR2 (germline): SGHDT, YYEEEE.

This clone was observed a few times. This sequence joins TRBV18 and TRBJ2-2, with D perhaps TRBD1 (5 bases). Germline V gene data show CDR1 as KGHSH and CDR2 as LQKENI. The CDR3 spans 15 residues. Trimming left V 1 base short and J 4 bases short, with 10 bases between. The CDR3 here is CASSPQGWGTGELFF. CDR3 nucleotides: TGTGCCAGCTCACCACAGGGGTGGGGCACCGGGGAGCTGTTTTTT.

The chain combines TRBV5-1 with TRBJ2-3; 12 bases line up with TRBD2. V trimming: 4 bases; J trimming: 6 bases; junction bases outside the gene matches: 3. The CDR3 spans 14 residues. CDR1 is SGHRS and CDR2 is YFSETQ in the germline V gene. The CDR3 DNA sequence: TGCGCCAGCAGCCTTGGACTAGCGGGGGATACGCAGTATTTT. It codes for CASSLGLAGDTQYF. Filled out from reference TRBV5-1 and TRBJ2-3, the complete variable domain reads KAGVTQTPRYLIKTRGQQVTLSCSPISGHRSVSWYQQTPGQGLQFLFEYFSETQRNKGNFPGRFSGRQFSNSRSEMNVSTLELGDSALYLCASSLGLAGDTQYFGPGTRLTVL.

J is TRBJ1-2 and V is TRBV5-1; D is undetermined. Trimming took off 2 bases at V and 1 base at J, with 9 bases between the two ends. Germline CDR1 reads SGHRS; CDR2 reads YFSETQ. The CDR3 is 14 amino acids. The CDR3 region is CASSFGDRNYGYTF. CDR3 nucleotide sequence: TGCGCCAGCAGCTTTGGAGACCGTAACTATGGCTACACCTTC.

The rearrangement links TRBV9 to TRBJ2-1; 9 positions match TRBD1. The CDR3 runs 17 residues. Unmatched junction bases numbered 8, after V lost 0 bases and J lost 4 bases. The germline gives CDR1 SGDLS, CDR2 YYNGEE. The CDR3 nucleotides read TGTGCCAGCAGCGTAGAATGGAACAGGGGGCTGTACAATGAGCAGTTCTTC. It encodes CASSVEWNRGLYNEQFF.

The chain combines TRBV27 with TRBJ2-7, with 13 bases aligning to TRBD2. Germline CDR1 is MNHEY and CDR2 is SMNVEV (reference sequence). The CDR3 has 18 amino acids. The ends lost 2 bases at V and 5 bases at J; junction bases unmatched: 12. DNA for the CDR3: TGTGCCAGCAGTTTAACGGGACTAGCGGGAACCGTAAACCACGAGCAGTACTTC. Protein product: CASSLTGLAGTVNHEQYF.

The V gene is TRBV5-1, the J gene TRBJ2-3, with TRBD1 matching 8 bases. The CDR3 length is 17 residues. Germline trimming cut 2 bases from V and 6 bases from J; bases unmatched to any gene: 14. Looked up from germline, CDR1 is SGHRS and CDR2 is YFSETQ. In DNA, the CDR3 is TGCGCCAGCAGCTTCTTCGGACAGGGAGGTACGGGGGATACGCAGTATTTT. This encodes CASSFFGQGGTGDTQYF.

The chain joins TRBV27 to TRBJ1-6, with D possibly matching TRBD1 (5 bases). The CDR3 sequence is 13 residues long. Germline loops: CDR1 MNHEY, CDR2 SMNVEV (reference sequence). V was cut by 2 bases and J by 10 bases, with 9 bases left in between. Here the CDR3 reads CASSLGQGSPLHF. CDR3 in DNA: TGTGCCAGCAGTTTAGGGCAGGGATCACCCCTCCACTTT.

J is TRBJ1-2 and V is TRBV5-8; D perhaps matches TRBD1 (6 bases). This CDR3 region has 16 residues. V shed 1 base and J shed 1 base, with 14 bases lying between them. Per germline, CDR1 SGHTS and CDR2 YDEGEE. The chain's CDR3 is CASSLSRDNNNYGYTF. The CDR3 DNA sequence: TGTGCCAGCAGCTTGAGCCGGGACAATAATAACTATGGCTACACCTTC.

V gene TRBV24-1 combines with J gene TRBJ2-3, with 12 bases matching TRBD2. V shed 4 bases, J shed 2 bases, and the junction held 9 bases outside the gene matches. This CDR3 contains 18 residues. Germline V gene sequence: CDR1 KGHDR, CDR2 SFDVKD. CDR3 DNA sequence: TGTGCCACCAGTGAGGGGGCTAGCGGGAGGGGATACACAGATACGCAGTATTTT. Amino acid sequence: CATSEGASGRGYTDTQYF.

The gene calls are TRBV19 and TRBJ1-1; the match to TRBD1 covers 11 bases. This CDR3 has 17 amino acids. The trim removed 5 bases at V and 1 base at J, leaving 9 bases unmatched. Germline assignment: CDR1 LNHDA and CDR2 SQIVND (reference sequence). The CDR3 reads CASSPLGQGARNTEAFF. The DNA of the CDR3 is TGTGCCAGTAGTCCCCTAGGACAGGGGGCGAGGAACACTGAAGCTTTCTTT. Using reference TRBV19 and TRBJ1-1 for the parts outside the CDR3, the full variable domain is DGGITQSPKYLFRKEGQNVTLSCEQNLNHDAMYWYRQDPGQGLRLIYYSQIVNDFQKGDIAEGYSVSREKKESFPLTVTSAQKNPTAFYLCASSPLGQGARNTEAFFGQGTRLTVV.

CDR3 DNA: TGTGCCAGCACCTGGACAGTTAACTATGGCTACACCTTC. Translating gives CASTWTVNYGYTF. V usage is TRBV5-8 and J usage is TRBJ1-2; perhaps TRBD1 as D (6 bases). Germline assignment: CDR1 SGHTS and CDR2 YDEGEE. V was pared by 6 bases and J by 1 base, with 10 bases between. This CDR3 has 13 residues.

The chain couples TRBV3-1 (or the pseudogene TRBV3-2) to TRBJ1-2, with 11 bases matching TRBD1. The CDR3 spans 14 residues. V was pared by 2 bases and J by 5 bases, with 1 base of the junction left unmatched. Germline V gene lookup returns CDR1 LGHDT and CDR2 YNNKEL (reference sequence). The CDR3, as DNA: TGTGCCAGCAGCCAAAGGGACAGGGGGTATGGCTACACCTTC. Encoded protein: CASSQRDRGYGYTF.

This rearrangement joins TRBV28 to TRBJ2-5; 7 positions match TRBD1. Germline CDR1 and CDR2: MDHEN and SYDVKM. This CDR3 contains 15 residues. V was clipped by 3 bases and J by 5 bases; unmatched bases: 9. The chain's CDR3 is CASSLTGSRKETQYF. The CDR3 DNA follows: TGTGCCAGCAGTTTGACAGGGAGCAGAAAGGAGACCCAGTACTTC.

This clone appeared a few times. This chain links TRBV29-1 with TRBJ2-7, with 9 bases matching TRBD1. Germline trimming cut 5 bases from V and 1 base from J; bases unmatched to any gene: 9. The CDR3 sequence is 15 residues long. Germline V lookup: CDR1 SQVTM, CDR2 ANQGSEA. CDR3 residues: CSVPSGTGRSYEQYF. Here the CDR3 DNA reads TGCAGCGTTCCGTCTGGGACAGGGAGATCCTACGAGCAGTACTTC.

The rearrangement joins TRBV3-1 (or the pseudogene TRBV3-2) to TRBJ1-1; no clear D. The CDR3 contains 13 residues. Germline values: CDR1 LGHDT, CDR2 YNNKEL (reference sequence). Deletions cut 4 bases from V and 11 bases from J, with 17 bases between. For the CDR3, the DNA is TGTGCCAGCAGCCTAAGGACGAGGGAGTATGCTTTCTTT. The encoded protein is CASSLRTREYAFF.

The chain uses TRBV10-3 and TRBJ1-5; 9 nucleotides line up with TRBD1. This CDR3 comprises 15 residues. The junction had 5 bases not matched to a gene; V was cut back by 3 bases and J by 5 bases. The germline V gene encodes CDR1 ENHRY and CDR2 SYGVKD. The CDR3 is CAISEWDRVDQPQHF. The CDR3 bases are TGTGCCATCAGTGAATGGGACAGGGTGGATCAGCCCCAGCATTTT.

This clone showed up just once. The CDR3 spells CASSPGTGLAGVEGGELFF. The DNA of the CDR3 is TGTGCCAGCAGCCCTGGAACGGGACTAGCGGGAGTTGAGGGCGGGGAGCTGTTTTTT. The rearrangement joins TRBV5-6 to TRBJ2-2; 14 positions agree with TRBD2. The CDR3 loop spans 19 amino acids. Germline CDR1 is SGHDT and CDR2 is YYEEEE. Losses at the gene ends were 4 bases for V and 7 bases for J; bases not matched to a gene: 15.

In this sample, this clone turned up once. V and J are TRBV9 and TRBJ2-1, with TRBD1 matching 10 bases. Losses at the gene ends were 4 bases for V and 7 bases for J; bases not matched to a gene: 11. The CDR3 consists of 16 residues. CDR1 and CDR2 (germline): SGDLS, YYNGEE. CDR3 DNA sequence: TGTGCCAGCAGCTTCGACCGGGACAGGGGAGGTAATGAGCAGTTCTTC. It codes for CASSFDRDRGGNEQFF.